The present entry profiles one T cell receptor (beta chain) with its context. Generated by immunoSEQ multiplex PCR, the TCRdb table keeps only in-frame clones and is missing some. Seen here are approximately 120,000 clones, nearly 90% observed once, and the top ten hold around 13%. This record belongs to a study of T cell responses to AZD1222 COVID-19 vaccine. The V gene's germline CDR1 is MNHEY and CDR2 SMNVEV (reference sequence). This CDR3 has 16 amino acids. Trimming left V 6 bases short and J 2 bases short, with 19 bases between. The specimen was peripheral blood, collected on day 0 of MenACWY control vaccination. The chain has TRBV27 and TRBJ2-5, with D hard to call. The sequence was collected from an adult in good health. CDR3 region: CASSKLTPSIQETQYF. Written as DNA, the CDR3 is TGTGCCAGCAGCAAACTCACCCCGAGCATACAAGAGACCCAGTACTTC.